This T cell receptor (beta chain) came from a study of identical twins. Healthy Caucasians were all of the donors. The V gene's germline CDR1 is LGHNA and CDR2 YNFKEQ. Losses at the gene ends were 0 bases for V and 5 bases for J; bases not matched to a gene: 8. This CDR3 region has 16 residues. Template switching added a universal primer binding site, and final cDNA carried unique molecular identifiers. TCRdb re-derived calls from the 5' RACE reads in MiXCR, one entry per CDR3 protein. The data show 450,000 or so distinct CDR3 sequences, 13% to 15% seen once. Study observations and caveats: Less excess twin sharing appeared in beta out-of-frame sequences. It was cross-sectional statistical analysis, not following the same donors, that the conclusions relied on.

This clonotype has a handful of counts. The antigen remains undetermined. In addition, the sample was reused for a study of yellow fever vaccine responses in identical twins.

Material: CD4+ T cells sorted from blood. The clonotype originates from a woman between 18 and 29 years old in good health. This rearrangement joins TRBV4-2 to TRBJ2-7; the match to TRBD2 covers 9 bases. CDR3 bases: TGTGCCAGCAGCCAAGATCGCGGGACTAGCATCGACGAGCAGTACTTC. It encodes CASSQDRGTSIDEQYF.